The TCR beta chain under discussion was sequenced for a study of T cells in Graves' hyperthyroidism and ophthalmopathy (dated by TCRdb to between 2019 and 2020). Broadly, across the study: Peripheral blood was collected at initial diagnosis, before any treatment. TCR Vbeta CDR3 sequencing of fewer than 150 peripheral blood samples (over 40 ophthalmopathy, under 80 hyperthyroidism and approximately 17 progressor patients) is reported in the paper. After blood sampling, hyperthyroidism patients were treated with methimazole at a starting dose of 30 mg daily, and ophthalmopathy patients were treated with high-dose intravenous methylprednisolone. The 95 to 100 discovery patients were divided at random into training and test sets in a 7:3 ratio. In addition, the study compared T-cell repertoires in thyroid tissue and in blood from five to seven Graves' hyperthyroidism patients. A discovery cohort of about a hundred patients, roughly 45 with Graves' ophthalmopathy and about 60 with stable Graves' hyperthyroidism, was used to find distinguishing TCR V-J signatures. Prospective prediction of ophthalmopathy was tested in an independent validation cohort of 18 to 20 hyperthyroidism patients and some 17 patients who later progressed to ophthalmopathy.

This clonotype was observed at least ten times. Its antigen target is currently unknown. No base quality information exists; no much larger clone differs at one position. Graves' hyperthyroidism was defined as stable when no progression to ophthalmopathy occurred over 18 months of follow-up. Hyperthyroidism patients were newly diagnosed, had a disease duration of under 2 months, and were aged 18 to 65 years. Patients with uncontrolled infections, other autoimmune diseases, pregnancy or lactation were excluded. Diagnoses relied on clinical symptoms, serum thyroxine and TRAb, thyroid ultrasound and orbital computed tomography. PBMCs were separated from 8 to 10 ml of fresh peripheral blood using Ficoll-Paque density gradient centrifugation. Trizol reagent was used to extract total RNA, and RNA quality was then checked on an Agilent 2100 Bioanalyzer. Summary of the overall study and its limitations: Most expanded thyroid clonotypes (frequency above 0.001) were also found in blood, which suggests that blood repertoires may mirror thyroid immune responses. No statistical method was used to fix the sample size in advance, and group allocation was not hidden from the investigators. In validation, progression to ophthalmopathy was predicted by the model with more than 65% sensitivity and 72% to 80% specificity, a median of roughly six months before onset. A model built on a 13 V-J signature distinguished ophthalmopathy from stable hyperthyroidism, reaching roughly 88% sensitivity and around 81% specificity in cross-validation and 80%/75% in testing.

Amplification of TCR beta CDR3 regions was carried out from RNA transcripts. A first-round RT-PCR of the TCR CDR3 used the HTBI primer set with the Qiagen OneStep RT-PCR kit. A second multiplex PCR round built the libraries, followed by size selection and purification. Libraries were sequenced paired-end with 100 bp reads on an Illumina HiSeq2000. For the original study's pipeline: Raw data were processed with SOAPnuke, discarding reads with adapters, uncalled bases, mean Phred below 15, or no exact constant-primer or identifier match. COPE v1.2.5 was used to merge the high-quality paired reads, and each unique nucleotide sequence was defined as a clonotype. MiTCR v1.1 was used to align clonotypes to the IMGT TRBV, TRBD and TRBJ reference segments. The analysis was restricted to V-J combinations with a frequency above 0.0001, which together covered approximately 99% of the repertoires. A TCS score was defined as the ratio between F50 (clonal expansion) and ExV (chaos), using BLOSUM62-based TCRdist between CDR3 peptides within each V-J. Welch's t-statistics and random forest reduced just over 500 V-J features to fewer than 15, which were used in a naive Bayes classifier (R e1071). The public reads were reprocessed in TCRdb via fastp at Q25 and MiXCR, keeping in-frame beta chains. Identical CDR3 proteins give one entry, which carries the most common genes and DNA. Here the V and J calls rest on TCRdb's processing, not on the authors' analysis. This sample gives more than 300,000 distinct CDR3 sequences in total; about 12% of them show up just once. In total, the top ten clones hold 9% to 9.5% of the sample.

The source is a woman aged 18-29 years with Graves' hyperthyroidism. Sequencing was carried out using blood.

Here the CDR3 is given as CASSFGEVDGYTF. The nucleotides read TGTGCCAGCAGTTTTGGGGAAGTAGATGGCTACACCTTC. This sequence uses TRBV28 and TRBJ1-2, with the D gene too uncertain to name. The CDR3 starts with the cysteine, ends with the phenylalanine, and has 13 residues. Solely the CDR3 DNA is kept, with 39 bases framed from the first base. The CDR1 and CDR2 encoded by the germline V gene are MDHEN and SYDVKM. V is cut by 3 bases and J by 6 bases, and the space between the germline ends is 11 bases.